Described below is a single T cell receptor beta chain sequence and its context. This clonotype was seen repeatedly, ten times or more. The antigen this receptor binds is unknown. Base qualities are missing; no much larger clone stands one base away. A case-control design nested within a healthcare worker cohort in London, UK, was used, with weekly nasopharyngeal swab PCR tests and blood sampling performed. Between 23 and 31 March 2020, the week of the UK lockdown, healthcare workers were enrolled and then followed up weekly for as long as 16 weeks. The method behind the library was 5' RACE. The data were produced on a NextSeq 500. To correct for sequencing error and PCR bias, the TCR library protocol tagged individual cDNA molecules with unique molecular identifiers. Sequencing covered both TCR alpha and beta chains, and within each sample the abundances of alpha and beta sequences were tightly co-correlated. For the original study's pipeline: Decombinator V4 was used to perform V gene, J gene and CDR3 annotation of TCR sequences. TCRs were defined as expanded if a significant change between any two time points was detected under a Poisson model with p below 0.0001. TCR abundances were normalised to the total number of TCRs sequenced in each sample and reported as counts per million. A search of VDJdb, accessed on 1 November 2021, was run for TCRs annotated to CMV, EBV and SARS-CoV-2, with TCRs annotated for multiple antigens excluded. Through fastp at Q25 and MiXCR, TCRdb rebuilt clones from the public reads, retaining in-frame beta chains. When rows share a CDR3 protein, they turn into one entry using the most common DNA and genes. These V and J calls derive from TCRdb rather than the authors' analysis. Present in this sample are about 26,000 distinct CDR3 sequences, 4% to 6% of which were seen just once. The leading ten clones occupy approximately 4% of the sample.

The data were taken from a study of early T cells in non-severe SARS-CoV-2 infection (dated by TCRdb to about 2021). Regarding the research as a whole: TCR sequencing used bulk RNA from unsorted whole blood, so alpha and beta chains could not be paired.

Points the paper makes about the study in general: Matching against VDJdb was skewed toward anti-spike CD8 responses, likely underestimated virus-specific expansions, and missed private and CD4 specificities.

The specimen was whole blood. This clonotype was obtained from an adult who was a healthcare worker with PCR-confirmed SARS-CoV-2 infection or an uninfected control (not recorded which).

The CDR3 region: CASSLRSGYEQYF. The nucleotide sequence reads TGTGCCAGCAGCCTCAGGTCGGGGTACGAGCAGTACTTC. The rearrangement combines TRBV11-3 with TRBJ2-7; possibly the D gene is TRBD2, per 5 matching bases. The cysteine opens and the phenylalanine closes a CDR3 of 13 amino acids. Only CDR3 DNA is held: 39 bases, read in frame from base 1. The junction shows trimming of 5 bases on V and 4 bases on J, plus 12 bases between the germline ends. CDR1 and CDR2 were assigned from the germline V gene as SGHNT and YENEEA.